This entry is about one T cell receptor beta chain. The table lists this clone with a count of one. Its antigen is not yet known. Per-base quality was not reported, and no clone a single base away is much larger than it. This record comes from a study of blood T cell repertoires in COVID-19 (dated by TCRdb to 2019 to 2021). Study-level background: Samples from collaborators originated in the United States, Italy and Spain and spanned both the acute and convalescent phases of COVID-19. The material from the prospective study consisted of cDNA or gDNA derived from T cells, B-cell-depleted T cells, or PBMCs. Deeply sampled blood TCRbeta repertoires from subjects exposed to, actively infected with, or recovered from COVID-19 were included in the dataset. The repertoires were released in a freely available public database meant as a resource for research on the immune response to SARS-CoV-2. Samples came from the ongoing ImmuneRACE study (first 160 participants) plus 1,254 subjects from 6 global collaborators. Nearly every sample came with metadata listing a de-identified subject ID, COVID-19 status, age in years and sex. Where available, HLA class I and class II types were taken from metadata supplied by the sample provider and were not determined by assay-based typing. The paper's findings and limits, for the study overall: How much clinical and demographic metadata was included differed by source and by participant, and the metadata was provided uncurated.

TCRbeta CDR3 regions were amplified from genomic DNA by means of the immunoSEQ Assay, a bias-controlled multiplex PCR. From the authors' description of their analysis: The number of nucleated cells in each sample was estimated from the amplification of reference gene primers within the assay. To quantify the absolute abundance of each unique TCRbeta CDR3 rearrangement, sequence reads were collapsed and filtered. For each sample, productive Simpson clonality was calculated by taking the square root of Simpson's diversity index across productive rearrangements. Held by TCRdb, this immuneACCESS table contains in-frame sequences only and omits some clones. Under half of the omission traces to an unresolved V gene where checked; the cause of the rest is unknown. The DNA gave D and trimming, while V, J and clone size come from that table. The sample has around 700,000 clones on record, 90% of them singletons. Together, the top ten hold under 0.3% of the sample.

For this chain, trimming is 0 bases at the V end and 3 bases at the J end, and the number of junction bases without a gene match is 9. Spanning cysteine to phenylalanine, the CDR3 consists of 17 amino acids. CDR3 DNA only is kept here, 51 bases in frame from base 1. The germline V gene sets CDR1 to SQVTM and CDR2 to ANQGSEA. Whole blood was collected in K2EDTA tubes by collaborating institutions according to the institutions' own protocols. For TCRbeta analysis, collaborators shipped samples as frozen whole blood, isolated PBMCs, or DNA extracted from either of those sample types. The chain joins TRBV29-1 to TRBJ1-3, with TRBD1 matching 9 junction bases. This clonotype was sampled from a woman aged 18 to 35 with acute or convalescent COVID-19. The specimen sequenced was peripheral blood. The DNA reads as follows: TGCAGCGTTGAAGAGTGGGACAGGGCGAACCTTGGAAACACCATATATTTT. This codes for CSVEEWDRANLGNTIYF.